This T cell receptor beta chain was found in a study of control samples from healthy donors and cancer patients. Germline lookup yields CDR1 SGHDT and CDR2 YYEEEE. This CDR3 is 13 amino acids long. The V end was cut by 1 base, the J end by 9 bases, with 11 bases between. TCRdb's copy holds only in-frame clones and misses some; the assay was immunoSEQ multiplex PCR. The sample lists about 170,000 clones, approximately 92% occurring once. Source material: blood. J is TRBJ1-5 and V is TRBV5-6; D unclear. The receptor was derived from a woman aged 55-69 years in good health. Here the CDR3 DNA reads TGTGCCAGCAGCTTGTGGGCGGCGGGGCCCCAGCATTTT. Its protein is CASSLWAAGPQHF.